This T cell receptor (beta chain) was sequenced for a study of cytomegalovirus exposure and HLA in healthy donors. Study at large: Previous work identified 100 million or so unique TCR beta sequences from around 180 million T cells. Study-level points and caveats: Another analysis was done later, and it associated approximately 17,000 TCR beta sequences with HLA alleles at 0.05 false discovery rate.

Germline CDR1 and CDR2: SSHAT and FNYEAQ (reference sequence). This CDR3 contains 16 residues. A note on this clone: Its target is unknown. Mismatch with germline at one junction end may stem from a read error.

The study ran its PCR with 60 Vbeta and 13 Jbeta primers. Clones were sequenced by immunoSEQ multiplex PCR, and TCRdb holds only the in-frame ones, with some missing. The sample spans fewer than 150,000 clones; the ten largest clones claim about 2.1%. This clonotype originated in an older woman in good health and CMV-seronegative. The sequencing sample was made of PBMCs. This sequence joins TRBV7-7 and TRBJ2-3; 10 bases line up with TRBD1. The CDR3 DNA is TGTGCTAGCAGTTTGCCCGGGACAGGGGAAACAGATACGCAGTATTTT. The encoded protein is CASSLPGTGETDTQYF.